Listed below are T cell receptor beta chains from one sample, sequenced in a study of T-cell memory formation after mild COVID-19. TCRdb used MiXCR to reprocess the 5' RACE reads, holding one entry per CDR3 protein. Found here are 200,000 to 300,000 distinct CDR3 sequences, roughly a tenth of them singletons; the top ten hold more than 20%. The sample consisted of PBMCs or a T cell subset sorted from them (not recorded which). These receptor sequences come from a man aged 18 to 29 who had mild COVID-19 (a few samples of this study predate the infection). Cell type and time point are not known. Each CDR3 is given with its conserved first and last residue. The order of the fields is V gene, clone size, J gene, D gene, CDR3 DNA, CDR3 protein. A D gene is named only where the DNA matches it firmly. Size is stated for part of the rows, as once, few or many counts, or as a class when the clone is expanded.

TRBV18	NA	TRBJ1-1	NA	TGTGCCAGCTCACCGTCGGGGCAGTCAAGGGGAGCTTTCTTT	CASSPSGQSRGAFF
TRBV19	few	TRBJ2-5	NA	TGTGCCAGTAGTAATTGGGACCTAGGGGGTGAGACCCAGTACTTC	CASSNWDLGGETQYF
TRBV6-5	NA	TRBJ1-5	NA	TGTGCCAGCAGCTCCCTATATAGCAATCAGCCCCAGCATTTT	CASSSLYSNQPQHF
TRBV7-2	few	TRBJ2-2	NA	TGTGCCATCGCACTGGGGTTCGGGGAGCTGTTTTTT	CAIALGFGELFF
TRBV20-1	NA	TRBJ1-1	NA	TGCAGTGCTAGTCGTCCAGACCAGACGTCGGCTTTCTTT	CSASRPDQTSAFF
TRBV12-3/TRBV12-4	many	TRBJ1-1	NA	TGTGCCAGCAGTGGGGTTACTGAAGCTTTCTTT	CASSGVTEAFF
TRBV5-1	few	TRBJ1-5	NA	TGCGCCAGCAGCCTGCGGGGGCAGTTAGGGCAGCCCCAGCATTTT	CASSLRGQLGQPQHF
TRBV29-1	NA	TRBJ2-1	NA	TGCAGCGTTGCTTCCTACAATGAGCAGTTCTTC	CSVASYNEQFF
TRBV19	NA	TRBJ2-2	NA	TGTGCCAGCCACGTTGAGAACACCGGGGAGCTGTTTTTT	CASHVENTGELFF
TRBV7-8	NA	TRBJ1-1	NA	TGTGCCAGCAGTCCGCGTACTGAAGCTTTCTTT	CASSPRTEAFF
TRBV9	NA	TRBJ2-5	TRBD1	TGTGCCAGCAGCTCTAACCGCGGGACAGGGGTAGAGACCCAGTACTTC	CASSSNRGTGVETQYF
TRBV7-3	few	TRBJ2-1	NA	TGTGCCAGCAGCTTAAGAGGGGTAAATGAGCAGTTCTTC	CASSLRGVNEQFF
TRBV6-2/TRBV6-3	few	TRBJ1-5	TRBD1	TGTGCCAGCAGTGAAGGGGGCCGGAATCAGCCCCAGCATTTT	CASSEGGRNQPQHF
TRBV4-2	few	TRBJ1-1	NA	TGTGCCAGCAGCCCAGGGACTGGTCAGGAAGCTTTCTTT	CASSPGTGQEAFF
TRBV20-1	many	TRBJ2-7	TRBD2	TGCAGTGCTAGAGCGCGACTAGCGGGGGGGCGGGGCGAGCAGTACTTC	CSARARLAGGRGEQYF
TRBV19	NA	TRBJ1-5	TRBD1	TGTGCCACTAGACAGGGGAATCAGCCCCAGCATTTT	CATRQGNQPQHF
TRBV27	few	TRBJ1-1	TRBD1	TGTGCCACCTCAGGGGGGAACACTGAAGCTTTCTTT	CATSGGNTEAFF
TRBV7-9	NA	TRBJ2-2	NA	TGTGCCAGCACCTCTGTTAGGACAGTATCCACCGGGGAGCTGTTTTTT	CASTSVRTVSTGELFF
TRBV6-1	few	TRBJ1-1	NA	TGTGCCAGCAGGAGACAGATTGAAGCTTTCTTT	CASRRQIEAFF
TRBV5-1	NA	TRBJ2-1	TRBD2	TGCGCCAGCAGCTTGGTGCGGGGGGAACACAATGAGCAGTTCTTC	CASSLVRGEHNEQFF
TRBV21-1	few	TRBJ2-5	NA	TGTGCCAGCAGCATTGAAGTACCCGGGTACTTC	CASSIEVPGYF
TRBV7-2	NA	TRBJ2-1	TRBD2	TGTGCCAGCAGCTTAGGCCCTAGCGGGAGCAATGAGCAGTTCTTC	CASSLGPSGSNEQFF
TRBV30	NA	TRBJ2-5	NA	TGTGCCTGGAGGGGGACCAGGACCCAGTACTTC	CAWRGTRTQYF
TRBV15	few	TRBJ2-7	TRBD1	TGTGCCACCAGCAGAGCACAGGGGGCCGTCTACGAGCAGTACTTC	CATSRAQGAVYEQYF
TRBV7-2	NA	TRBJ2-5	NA	TGTGCCAGCAGTCACTCCTCGGGTAGTGGCGAAGAGACCCAGTACTTC	CASSHSSGSGEETQYF
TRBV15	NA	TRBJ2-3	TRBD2	TGTGCCACCAGCAGAGAAACTAGCGGGGGGGCGAGAGATACGCAGTATTTT	CATSRETSGGARDTQYF
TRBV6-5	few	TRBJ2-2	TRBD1	TGTGCCAGCAGCCGGGCCCAGGGGGCCACCGGGGAGCTGTTTTTT	CASSRAQGATGELFF
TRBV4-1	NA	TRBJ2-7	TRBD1	TGCGCCAGCATGAAGGGACAGGGGGCCGACGAGCAGTACTTC	CASMKGQGADEQYF
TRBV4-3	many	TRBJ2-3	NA	TGCGCCAGCAGCCCCCTGGGGGGAGGAGATACGCAGTATTTT	CASSPLGGGDTQYF
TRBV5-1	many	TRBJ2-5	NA	TGCGCCAGCAGCTTGAGATACGCGGGAGAGACCCAGTACTTC	CASSLRYAGETQYF
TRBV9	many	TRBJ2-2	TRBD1	TGTGCCAGCAGCACCCGGGACAGGGTGAACACCGGGGAGCTGTTTTTT	CASSTRDRVNTGELFF
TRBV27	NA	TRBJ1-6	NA	TGTGCCAGCAGTTTATCAGGCAGGGGTCAATCACCCCTCCACTTT	CASSLSGRGQSPLHF
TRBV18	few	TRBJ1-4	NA	TGTGCCAGCTGTTGGGGGGCTCGATGCGGTGAAAAACTGTTTTTT	CASCWGARCGEKLFF
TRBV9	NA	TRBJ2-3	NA	TGTGCCAGCAGCGTAGCAGGGAGAGATACGCAGTATTTT	CASSVAGRDTQYF
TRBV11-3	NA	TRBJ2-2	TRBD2	TGTGCCAGCAGCCTGTGGGGTGCGGGAGTCACCGGGGAGCTGTTTTTT	CASSLWGAGVTGELFF